This T cell receptor beta chain was captured in a study of OX40 agonist ivuxolimab in advanced cancers. For the study at large: Ivuxolimab, an agonistic anti-OX40 (CD134) antibody, was given to patients. Prior anti-PD-1, anti-PD-L1 or anti-CTLA-4 therapy was allowed; less than 45% had some. Intravenous ivuxolimab was administered to patients every 2 weeks at 0.01 to 10 mg/kg.

The CDR3 contains 14 residues. Between the trimmed V and J ends, which lost 1 base and 10 bases, there was a span of 16 bases. Germline CDR1 is MDHEN and CDR2 is SYDVKM. Study-wide findings and caveats: On average, a greater number of expanded clones characterised CD8+ T cells relative to CD4+.

On this clone: What it recognizes is unknown.

Method: immunoSEQ multiplex PCR; TCRdb's copy keeps in-frame clones and lacks some. The data hold tens of thousands of clones, with around 85% observed a single time. Source: CD4+ or CD8+ T cells sorted from blood, taken in a trial of the OX40 agonist ivuxolimab. The genes are TRBV28 and TRBJ2-5; a possible D gene is TRBD1 (6 bases). The clonotype was recovered from an adult with an advanced solid tumor such as melanoma, head and neck, liver or kidney cancer. The CDR3 loop is CASSLFQGPLDQYF. CDR3 in DNA: TGTGCCAGCAGTTTATTTCAGGGGCCCTTGGACCAGTACTTC.